The subject of this entry is one TCR beta chain. Antigen unknown. This sample stems from a study of cytomegalovirus exposure and HLA in healthy donors. Regarding the study as a whole: Available immune exposure information was restricted to CMV serostatus only. Apparent HLA restriction characterized most CMV-associated TCR beta chains in a later analysis.

PCR involved 60 Vbeta and 13 Jbeta primers. The repertoire was sequenced with immunoSEQ multiplex PCR; TCRdb's copy has only in-frame clones and lacks some. The sample has around 150,000 clones, over 60% seen once. The sequence came from a man aged 35-49 years in good health and CMV-seronegative. Sample: PBMCs.

CDR3 protein: CASRVGGPWWSNQPQHF. The CDR3 region has the DNA TGTGCCAGCAGGGTTGGCGGCCCCTGGTGGTCCAATCAGCCCCAGCATTTT. The rearrangement uses TRBV6-4 and TRBJ1-5; no reliable D call. CDR1 is MRHNA, CDR2 SNTAGT, per germline. Trimming shortened V by 6 bases and J by 3 bases, and 21 bases separated the two germline ends. The CDR3 sequence is 17 residues long.